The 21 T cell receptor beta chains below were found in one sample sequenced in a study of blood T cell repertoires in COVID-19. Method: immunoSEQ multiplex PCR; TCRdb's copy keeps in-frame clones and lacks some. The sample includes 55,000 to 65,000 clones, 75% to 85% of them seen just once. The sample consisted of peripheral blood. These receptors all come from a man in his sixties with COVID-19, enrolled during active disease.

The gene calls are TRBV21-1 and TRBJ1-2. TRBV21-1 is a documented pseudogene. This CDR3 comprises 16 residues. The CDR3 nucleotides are TGTGCCAGCAGCAAAGCTGGTCCACGGCGGGGATATGGCTACACCTTC. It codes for CASSKAGPRRGYGYTF.

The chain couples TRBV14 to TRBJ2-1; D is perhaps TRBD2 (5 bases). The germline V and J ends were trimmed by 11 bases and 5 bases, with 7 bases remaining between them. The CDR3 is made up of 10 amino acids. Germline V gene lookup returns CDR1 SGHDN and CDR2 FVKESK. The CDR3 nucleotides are TGTGCCTCGGGGAACAATGAGCAGTTCTTC. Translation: CASGNNEQFF. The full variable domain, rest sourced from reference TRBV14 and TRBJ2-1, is EAGVTQFPSHSVIEKGQTVTLRCDPISGHDNLYWYRRVMGKEIKFLLHFVKESKQDESGMPNNRFLAERTGGTYSTLKVQPAELEDSGVYFCASGNNEQFFGPGTRLTVL.

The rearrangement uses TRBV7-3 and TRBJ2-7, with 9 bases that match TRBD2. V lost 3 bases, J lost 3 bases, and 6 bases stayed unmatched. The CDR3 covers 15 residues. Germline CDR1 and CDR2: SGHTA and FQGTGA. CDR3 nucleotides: TGTGCCAGCAGCTTTAGCGGGGGACCCCTCTACGAGCAGTACTTC. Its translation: CASSFSGGPLYEQYF.

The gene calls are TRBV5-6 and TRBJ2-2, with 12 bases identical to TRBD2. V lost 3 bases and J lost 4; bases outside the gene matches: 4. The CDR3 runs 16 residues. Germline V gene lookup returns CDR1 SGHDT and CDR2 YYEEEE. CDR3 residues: CASSSWTSGITGELFF. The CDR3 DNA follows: TGTGCCAGCAGCTCCTGGACTAGCGGGATCACCGGGGAGCTGTTTTTT.

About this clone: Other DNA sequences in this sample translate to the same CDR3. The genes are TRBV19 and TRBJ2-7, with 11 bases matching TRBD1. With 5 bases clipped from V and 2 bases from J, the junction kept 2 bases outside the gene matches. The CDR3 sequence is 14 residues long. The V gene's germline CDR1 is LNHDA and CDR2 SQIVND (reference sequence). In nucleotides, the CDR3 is TGTGCCAGTAGTTCGGGACAGGGGGCCTACGAGCAGTACTTC. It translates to CASSSGQGAYEQYF.

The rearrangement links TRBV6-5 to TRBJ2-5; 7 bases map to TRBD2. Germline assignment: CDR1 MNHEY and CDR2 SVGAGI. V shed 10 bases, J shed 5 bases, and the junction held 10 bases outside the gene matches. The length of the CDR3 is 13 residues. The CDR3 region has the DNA TGTGCCACCAGGATGGGGGGGTGGGAGACCCAGTACTTC. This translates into CATRMGGWETQYF.

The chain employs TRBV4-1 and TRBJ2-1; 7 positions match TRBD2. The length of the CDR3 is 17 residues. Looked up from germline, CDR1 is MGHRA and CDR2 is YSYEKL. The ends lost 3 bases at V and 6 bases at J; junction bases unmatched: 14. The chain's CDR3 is CASSHPVGAGVSNEQFF. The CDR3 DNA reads TGCGCCAGCAGCCATCCTGTAGGGGCGGGGGTCTCCAATGAGCAGTTCTTC.

CDR3 residues: CASSPGGGRKNEQFF. CDR3 in DNA: TGTGCCAGCAGCCCAGGGGGCGGGAGAAAGAATGAGCAGTTCTTC. This chain uses TRBV6-5 with TRBJ2-1; TRBD1 might be the D (8 bases). Trimming removed 6 bases at V and 7 bases at J, with 19 bases between. The germline V gene encodes CDR1 MNHEY and CDR2 SVGAGI. The CDR3 is 15 residues long.

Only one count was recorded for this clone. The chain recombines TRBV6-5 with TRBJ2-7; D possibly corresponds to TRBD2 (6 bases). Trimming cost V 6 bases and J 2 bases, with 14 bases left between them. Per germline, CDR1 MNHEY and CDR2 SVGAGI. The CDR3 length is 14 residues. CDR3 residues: CASRTGTQPYEQYF. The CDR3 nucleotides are TGTGCCAGCAGGACCGGGACTCAACCCTACGAGCAGTACTTC.

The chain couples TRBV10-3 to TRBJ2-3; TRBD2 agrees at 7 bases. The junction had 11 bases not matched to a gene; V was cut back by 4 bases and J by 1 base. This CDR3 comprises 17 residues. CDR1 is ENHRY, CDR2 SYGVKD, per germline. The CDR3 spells CAISGAAWGGGTDTQYF. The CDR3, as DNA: TGTGCCATCAGTGGGGCGGCGTGGGGGGGTGGCACAGATACGCAGTATTTT.

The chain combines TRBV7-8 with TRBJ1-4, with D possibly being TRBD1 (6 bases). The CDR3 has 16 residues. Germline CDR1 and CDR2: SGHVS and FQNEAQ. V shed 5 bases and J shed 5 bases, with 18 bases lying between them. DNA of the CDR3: TGTGCCAGCAGCCGACATTTCGGGACACCAAATGAAAAACTGTTTTTT. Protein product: CASSRHFGTPNEKLFF.

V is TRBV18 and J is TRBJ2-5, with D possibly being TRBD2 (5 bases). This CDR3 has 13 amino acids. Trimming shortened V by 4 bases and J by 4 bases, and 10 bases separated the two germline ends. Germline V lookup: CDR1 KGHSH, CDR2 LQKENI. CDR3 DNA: TGTGCCAGCTCACAAGGGAGCGGAGAGACCCAGTACTTC. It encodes CASSQGSGETQYF.

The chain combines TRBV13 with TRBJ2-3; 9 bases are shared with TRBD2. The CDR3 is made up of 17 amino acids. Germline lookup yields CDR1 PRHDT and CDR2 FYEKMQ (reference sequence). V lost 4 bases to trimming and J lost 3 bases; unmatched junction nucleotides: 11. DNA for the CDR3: TGTGCCAGCAGCTCTGGGTTAGCGGGAGTGGCTACAGATACGCAGTATTTT. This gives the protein CASSSGLAGVATDTQYF. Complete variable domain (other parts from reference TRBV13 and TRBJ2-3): AAGVIQSPRHLIKEKRETATLKCYPIPRHDTVYWYQQGPGQDPQFLISFYEKMQSDKGSIPDRFSAQQFSDYHSELNMSSLELGDSALYFCASSSGLAGVATDTQYFGPGTRLTVL.

The CDR3 protein is CASSPNHLRTGKSGNTIYF. The CDR3 DNA reads TGTGCCAGCTCACCAAACCATCTAAGGACAGGGAAATCTGGAAACACCATATATTTT. This chain uses TRBV18 with TRBJ1-3, with 8 nucleotides matching TRBD1. V was pared by 2 bases and J by 1 base, with 13 bases of the junction left unmatched. Germline values: CDR1 KGHSH, CDR2 LQKENI. CDR3 size: 19 residues.

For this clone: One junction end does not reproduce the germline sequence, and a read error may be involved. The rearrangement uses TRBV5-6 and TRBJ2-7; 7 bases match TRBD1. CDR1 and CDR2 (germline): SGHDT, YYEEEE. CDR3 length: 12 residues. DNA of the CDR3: TGTGCCAGCAGCTTGGCCCGACAGGGAATCAAATTC. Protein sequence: CASSLARQGIKF.

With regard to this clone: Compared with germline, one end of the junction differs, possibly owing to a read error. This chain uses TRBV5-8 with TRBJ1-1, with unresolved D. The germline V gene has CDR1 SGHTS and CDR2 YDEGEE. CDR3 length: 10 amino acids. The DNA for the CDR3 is TGTGCCAGCAGCCCCAGAATAGCCCGTTTT. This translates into CASSPRIARF. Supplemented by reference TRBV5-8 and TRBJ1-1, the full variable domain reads EAGVTQSPTHLIKTRGQQATLRCSPISGHTSVYWYQQALGLGLQFLLWYDEGEERNRGNFPPRFSGRQFPNYSSELNVNALELEDSALYLCASSPRIARFGQGTRLTVV.

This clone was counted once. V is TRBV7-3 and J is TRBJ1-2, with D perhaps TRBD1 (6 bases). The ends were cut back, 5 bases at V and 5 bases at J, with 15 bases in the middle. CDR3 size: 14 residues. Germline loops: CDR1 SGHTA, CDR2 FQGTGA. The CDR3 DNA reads TGTGCCAGCAGCCCCGGGGGGGCGGTATATGGCTACACCTTC. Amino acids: CASSPGGAVYGYTF.

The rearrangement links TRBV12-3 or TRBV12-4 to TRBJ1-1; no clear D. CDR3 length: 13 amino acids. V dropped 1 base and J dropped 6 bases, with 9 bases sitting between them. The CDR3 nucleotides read TGTGCCAGCAGTTTAGTTGGGCCCGCTGAAGCTTTCTTT. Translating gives CASSLVGPAEAFF.

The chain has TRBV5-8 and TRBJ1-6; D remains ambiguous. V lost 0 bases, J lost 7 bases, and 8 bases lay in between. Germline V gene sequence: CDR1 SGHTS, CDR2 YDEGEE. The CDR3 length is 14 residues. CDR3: CASSLGQANSPLHF. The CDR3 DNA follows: TGTGCCAGCAGCTTGGGGCAGGCGAATTCACCCCTCCACTTT.

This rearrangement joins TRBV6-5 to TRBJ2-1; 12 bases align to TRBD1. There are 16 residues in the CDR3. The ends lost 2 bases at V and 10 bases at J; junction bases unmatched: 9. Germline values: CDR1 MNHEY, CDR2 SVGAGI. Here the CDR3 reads CASSYGDRGRSWEQFF. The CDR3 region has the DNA TGTGCCAGCAGTTACGGGGACAGGGGGCGCAGCTGGGAGCAGTTCTTC.

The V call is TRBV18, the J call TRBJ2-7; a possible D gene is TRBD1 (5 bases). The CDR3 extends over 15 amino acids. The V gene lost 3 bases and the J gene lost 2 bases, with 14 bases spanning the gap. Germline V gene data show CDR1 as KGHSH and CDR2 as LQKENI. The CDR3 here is CASSPENRPTYEQYF. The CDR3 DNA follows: TGTGCCAGCTCACCCGAAAACAGGCCTACCTACGAGCAGTACTTC.